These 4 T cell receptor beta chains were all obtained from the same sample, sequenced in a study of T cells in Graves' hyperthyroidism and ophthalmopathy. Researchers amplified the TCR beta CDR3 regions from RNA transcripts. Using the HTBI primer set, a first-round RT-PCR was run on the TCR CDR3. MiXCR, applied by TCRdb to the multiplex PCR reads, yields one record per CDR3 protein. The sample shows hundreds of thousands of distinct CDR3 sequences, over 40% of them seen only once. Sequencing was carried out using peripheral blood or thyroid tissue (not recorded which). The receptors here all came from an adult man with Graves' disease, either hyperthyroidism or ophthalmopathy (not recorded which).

CDR3 residues: CASSWGGGTEAFF. In nucleotides, the CDR3 is TGTGCCAGCAGTTGGGGGGGAGGCACTGAAGCTTTCTTT. V usage is TRBV6-5 and J usage is TRBJ1-1; a weak D match, TRBD1 (5 bases). The CDR3 extends over 13 amino acids. The ends were cut back, 4 bases at V and 4 bases at J, with 10 bases in the middle. Germline V lookup: CDR1 MNHEY, CDR2 SVGAGI.

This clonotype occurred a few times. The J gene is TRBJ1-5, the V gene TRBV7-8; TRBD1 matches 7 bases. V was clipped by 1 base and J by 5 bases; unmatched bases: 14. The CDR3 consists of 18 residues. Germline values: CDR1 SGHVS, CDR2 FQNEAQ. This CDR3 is CASSLEARQGGGDQPQHF. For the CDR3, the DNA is TGTGCCAGCAGCTTAGAGGCGAGACAGGGCGGAGGTGATCAGCCCCAGCATTTT.

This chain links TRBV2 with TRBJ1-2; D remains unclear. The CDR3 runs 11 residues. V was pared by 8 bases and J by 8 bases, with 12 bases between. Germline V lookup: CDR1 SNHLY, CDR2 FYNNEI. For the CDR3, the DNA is TGTGCCAGCGTGAGGTACAGCGGCTACACCTTC. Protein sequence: CASVRYSGYTF.

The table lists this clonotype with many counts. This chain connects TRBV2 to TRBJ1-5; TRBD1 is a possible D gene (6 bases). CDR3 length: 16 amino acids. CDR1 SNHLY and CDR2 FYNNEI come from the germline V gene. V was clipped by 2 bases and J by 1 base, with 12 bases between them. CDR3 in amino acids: CASSEIGGGSNQPQHF. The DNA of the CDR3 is TGTGCCAGCAGTGAAATCGGGGGCGGGAGCAATCAGCCCCAGCATTTT. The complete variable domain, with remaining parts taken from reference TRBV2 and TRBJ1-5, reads EPEVTQTPSHQVTQMGQEVILRCVPISNHLYFYWYRQILGQKVEFLVSFYNNEISEKSEIFDDQFSVERPDGSNFTLKIRSTKLEDSAMYFCASSEIGGGSNQPQHFGDGTRLSIL.